This T cell receptor (beta chain) was captured by sequencing in a study of blood T cell repertoires in COVID-19. Overall study context: In each case, the material was cDNA or gDNA derived from T cells, B-cell-depleted T cells, or PBMCs.

Original processing notes: Amplification of reference gene primers was used by the study to estimate nucleated cell counts. Assay used: immunoSEQ multiplex PCR; TCRdb lists only in-frame clones, some missing. V and J calls and clone size come straight from that table; D and trimming were deduced from the DNA. The sample shows 30,000 to 45,000 clones, 60% to 85% of them seen only once. The germline V gene encodes CDR1 KGHSH and CDR2 LQKENI. Trimming left V 0 bases short and J 2 bases short, with 12 bases between. The CDR3 length is 16 residues. The sequenced sample was peripheral blood. This chain links TRBV18 with TRBJ2-3, with a possible D match to TRBD1 (6 bases). This receptor was identified in a man between 60 and 70 years old with active COVID-19. CDR3 nucleotides: TGTGCCAGCTCACCACCGTTGGGACACCTCACAGATACGCAGTATTTT. It encodes CASSPPLGHLTDTQYF.